This T cell receptor beta chain came from a study of blood T cells in healthy people across ages (dated by TCRdb to about 2015). As for the study more broadly: In model experiments, template switching captured roughly one uniquely barcoded TCR beta cDNA molecule for every two T cells. The study measured age-related changes in TCR beta repertoire diversity using deep sequencing normalized with unique cDNA molecular identifiers. The donors were divided into four age groups: young (average around 15 years), middle-aged (around 37), aged (approximately 62) and long-lived (about 79). To avoid experimental bias, donors of different ages were distributed randomly across sequencing lanes. Using the same blood draw, the study looked at two additional independent replicas of 1 million unique cDNA reads for two donors, one aged 18 to 29 and the other aged 80 or older.

The donors were 40 or so Caucasian individuals from Russia, aged roughly 6 to 90 years, who were systemically healthy. About 9.8 milliliters of peripheral blood were drawn from each donor into EDTA-treated Vacutainer tubes. Ficoll-Paque density-gradient centrifugation was used to isolate PBMCs, with at least 6.5 million obtained per sample. Total RNA, at least 6 micrograms per sample, was extracted from PBMCs with Trizol reagent. For every donor, flow cytometry on a PBMC aliquot measured the percentage of naive CD45RAhigh/CD27high T cells. Summary of the overall study and its limitations: Observed TCR beta diversity correlated strongly with the percentage of naive T cells measured by flow cytometry. Compared with the aged group, the long-lived group had more naive CD4+ T cells, fewer expanded clones and increased TCR diversity, a pattern suggesting age selection. Bulk unsorted PBMC profiling prevented conclusive comparison of naive and antigen-experienced compartments. Observed TCR beta diversity per million T cells fell roughly linearly with age, and a significant reduction was already apparent by age approximately 40. Total diversity estimates from one million sequenced T cells were considered lower bounds and underestimates. Because the CMV infection status of the donors was unknown, age-related changes in expanded clonotypes may potentially have been confounded.

The library was obtained by 5' RACE. Sequencing was carried out with an Illumina HiSeq 2500. The second PCR ran for roughly 7 to 11 cycles and used a J-beta primer mix along with a sample-barcoded 5' primer. A template-switch 5' adaptor carrying 12 random nucleotides introduced a unique molecular identifier onto each TCR beta cDNA molecule. At least 3 million CDR3-containing paired-end reads were obtained from each sample. All of the RNA was converted into first-strand cDNA using the Mint cDNA synthesis kit, with a TRBC-specific oligonucleotide serving as the primer. After uracil-DNA glycosylase treatment, a first 18-cycle PCR used universal primers M1SS and BC2_uni_R on all cDNA. Per the source publication's procedure: For normalization, 1 million high-quality reads were randomly selected from each sample, with every read carrying a distinct molecular identifier. Instead of being binned into consensus sequences, reads that shared molecular identifiers were thrown out. CDR3 identification, clonotype clustering and error correction used MiTCR with a Q25 quality threshold and the strictest error-elimination algorithm. A nonparametric unseen species model using Euler transformation provided a lower-bound estimate of total TCR beta diversity. The public reads were reanalyzed by TCRdb: fastp trimming at Q25, MiXCR alignment, in-frame beta chains only. Records with the same CDR3 protein are collapsed into one entry carrying the most frequent genes and DNA. Here the V and J calls rest on TCRdb's processing, not on the authors' analysis. The sample records around 870,000 distinct CDR3 sequences, less than 35% of which are singletons. 15% to 20% of the sample rests with the top ten.

V and J are truncated by 0 bases and 6 bases respectively, leaving an intervening sequence of 11 bases. CDR1 and CDR2 are drawn from the germline V gene: MNHEY, SVGEGT. Measured from the cysteine to the phenylalanine, the CDR3 is 14 residues long. Only the CDR3 part of the read is kept: 42 bases, read in frame from the first base. This clonotype was counted ten times or more. Its antigen has not been determined. No quality values exist for individual bases; no much larger clone is one base distant. The receptor was derived from a woman older than 75 in good health. Sequencing was carried out using blood. The chain employs TRBV6-2 or TRBV6-3 and TRBJ1-2, and possibly TRBD1, on 6 matching bases. The CDR3 reads CASSYSLDRHGYTF. In nucleotides, the sequence is TGTGCCAGCAGTTACTCCCTGGACAGACATGGCTACACCTTC.